Shown below are 13 T cell receptor beta chains from a single sample sequenced in a study of T cells after yellow fever vaccination (dated by TCRdb to about 2019). The library was made by 5' RACE. The sequencer was an Illumina HiSeq 2500. Clones were called with MiXCR by TCRdb after fastp trimmed the public reads at Q25, and only in-frame beta chains were retained. Rows with one shared CDR3 protein collapse into an entry with the most common genes and DNA. This sample gives some 670,000 distinct CDR3 sequences in total; 9% to 15% of them show up just once. The biggest ten clones account for about 15% of the sample. According to the study, the label for this sample's treatment or condition signals: live attenuated yellow fever vaccine strain. This specimen was PBMCs, taken on the day of the yellow fever booster vaccination. Receptors originate from a man aged 25-40 years who received the YFV17D yellow fever vaccine.

The CDR3 DNA is TGTGCCAGCAGTTTAATACGGACTAACTATGGCTACACCTTC. This encodes CASSLIRTNYGYTF. This chain joins TRBV28 and TRBJ1-2; D is unclear. Germline V lookup: CDR1 MDHEN, CDR2 SYDVKM. The CDR3 runs to 14 residues. V lost 2 bases to trimming and J lost 0 bases, with 7 bases between them.

This chain connects TRBV11-2 to TRBJ1-1; tentative D call: TRBD1 (5 bases). Per germline, CDR1 SGHAT and CDR2 FQNNGV. Trimming removed 5 bases at V and 3 bases at J, with 16 bases between. CDR3 length equals 15 residues. CDR3: CASSGQTGRYTEAFF. CDR3 nucleotide sequence: TGTGCCAGCAGCGGGCAAACGGGACGGTACACTGAAGCTTTCTTT.

This clonotype came up a few times. Here the CDR3 DNA reads TGTGCCAGCAGCTTGGGCCGGCGGGGGACCTACGAGCAGTACTTC. This translates into CASSLGRRGTYEQYF. The chain is built from TRBV5-6 and TRBJ2-7; 7 positions agree with TRBD2. In germline, CDR1 is SGHDT, CDR2 YYEEEE. The V gene end was trimmed by 0 bases and the J gene end by 2 bases; junction bases not matched to a gene: 5. This CDR3 is built from 15 residues.

Many counts were recorded for this clonotype. V is TRBV7-2 and J is TRBJ2-4, with D tentatively TRBD1 (6 bases). The CDR3 loop spans 15 amino acids. The V gene lost 5 bases and the J gene lost 1 base, with 12 bases spanning the gap. In germline, CDR1 is SGHTA, CDR2 FQGNSA. CDR3 amino acids: CASSLAGVAKNIQYF. CDR3 coding DNA: TGTGCCAGCAGCCTCGCAGGGGTCGCCAAAAACATTCAGTACTTC.

This clonotype was seen a handful of times. This chain connects TRBV27 to TRBJ2-1, with D uncertain. This CDR3 has 13 residues. Germline lookup yields CDR1 MNHEY and CDR2 SMNVEV (reference sequence). The V end was cut by 2 bases, the J end by 7 bases, with 9 bases between. The CDR3 loop reads CASSLGSWNEQFF. For the CDR3, the DNA is TGTGCCAGCAGTTTAGGGTCGTGGAATGAGCAGTTCTTC.

This clonotype has just a few counts. V is TRBV7-2 and J is TRBJ2-1; perhaps TRBD2 as D (6 bases). Germline assignment: CDR1 SGHTA and CDR2 FQGNSA. V was clipped by 3 bases and J by 6 bases, with 12 bases between them. This CDR3 is built from 14 residues. In DNA form, the CDR3 reads TGTGCCAGCAGCTTCCCAGGAGGGGTCAATGAGCAGTTCTTC. This gives the protein CASSFPGGVNEQFF.

This clonotype was counted only a few times. V gene TRBV10-3 combines with J gene TRBJ2-3; D might be TRBD1 (6 bases). This CDR3 is 14 amino acids long. V was pared by 8 bases and J by 2 bases, with 14 bases between. The germline V gene has CDR1 ENHRY and CDR2 SYGVKD. The DNA of the CDR3 is TGTGCCATCCAACGGGACATCTTCACAGATACGCAGTATTTT. Protein sequence: CAIQRDIFTDTQYF.

This sequence joins TRBV18 and TRBJ1-2, with 7 bases matching TRBD1. There are 12 residues in the CDR3. Germline values: CDR1 KGHSH, CDR2 LQKENI. After removal of 3 bases from V and 6 bases from J, the junction contained 1 base not matched to a gene. As DNA, the CDR3 is TGTGCCAGCTCACCTCAGGGGGATGGCTACACCTTC. This encodes CASSPQGDGYTF.

V is TRBV7-8 and J is TRBJ1-4; 9 bases are shared with TRBD1. V was clipped by 4 bases and J by 8 bases; unmatched bases: 8. The CDR3 loop spans 15 amino acids. From germline, CDR1 is SGHVS and CDR2 FQNEAQ. CDR3 residues: CASSSRDREREKLFF. The CDR3 region has the DNA TGTGCCAGCAGCTCCCGGGACAGGGAGAGAGAAAAACTGTTTTTT.

This chain joins TRBV28 and TRBJ2-7, with TRBD2 as a possible D gene (6 bases). The CDR3 has 15 amino acids. Germline loops: CDR1 MDHEN, CDR2 SYDVKM. The V gene lost 6 bases and the J gene lost 1 base, with 16 bases spanning the gap. The CDR3 nucleotides are TGTGCCAGCAGCCCCCGCGGGACCGAGTCCTACGAGCAGTACTTC. Its translation is CASSPRGTESYEQYF.

About this clonotype itself: Given a much more abundant clone one base away, this may be a read error. The chain employs TRBV29-1 and TRBJ2-7; the match to TRBD1 covers 8 bases. The CDR3 consists of 15 residues. V shed 1 base and J 3 bases; nucleotides not matched to a gene: 8. Germline V gene lookup returns CDR1 SQVTM and CDR2 ANQGSEA. CDR3 in amino acids: CSVEGQVQGGYEQYF. The CDR3 DNA reads TGCAGCGTTGAAGGTCAAGTACAGGGGGGCTACGAGCAGTACTTC.

This clonotype was picked up a small number of times. The chain recombines TRBV7-2 with TRBJ2-1; D gene ambiguous. This CDR3 contains 15 residues. Trimming shortened V by 2 bases and J by 15 bases, and 23 bases separated the two germline ends. The germline CDR1 and CDR2 sequences are SGHTA and FQGNSA. The DNA of the CDR3 is TGTGCCAGCAGCTTACAAATCTCGGGCGGCCGAGTTGCGTTCTTC. Residues: CASSLQISGGRVAFF.

The rearrangement links TRBV23-1 to TRBJ2-4; D uncertain. TRBV23-1 has ORF status, its function being uncertain. The CDR3 loop spans 14 amino acids. With 9 bases removed from V and 8 bases from J, the gap between germline ends came to 20 bases. This CDR3 reads CASPQRALDDIQYF. CDR3 sequence (DNA): TGCGCCAGTCCTCAAAGGGCCCTAGATGACATTCAGTACTTC.